This record looks at one TCR beta chain sequence and its context. Its antigen is undetermined. This specimen comes from a study of cytomegalovirus exposure and HLA in healthy donors. Overall study findings and caveats: Accounts indicate the classifier identified cytomegalovirus status with strong specificity and sensitivity.

The PCR was carried out with 60 Vbeta primers and 13 Jbeta primers. The data were produced by immunoSEQ multiplex PCR, yet TCRdb's version contains in-frame clones alone and is incomplete. This sample carries about 120,000 clones, about 80% of them seen once, and the ten largest clones take less than 3.5%. The source is a female donor in good health and CMV-seronegative. Sequencing used PBMCs.

CDR3 protein: CASIGVTIYF. CDR3 bases: TGTGCCAGCATAGGAGTCACCATATATTTT. This sequence joins TRBV6-1 and TRBJ1-3; D remains unclear. This CDR3 has 10 residues. Germline CDR1 MNHNS, CDR2 SASEGT. The V gene lost 7 bases and the J gene lost 9 bases, with 7 bases spanning the gap.